The rows below give T cell receptor beta chains drawn from one sample of a study of blood T cell repertoires in COVID-19. Assay used: immunoSEQ multiplex PCR; TCRdb lists only in-frame clones, some missing. The data hold some 250,000 clones, with around 90% observed a single time. Sequencing was done on a sample of peripheral blood. The receptors stem from a human donor in a cohort sampled during active COVID-19. Both conserved end residues are part of each CDR3. Fields, in order: D gene, V gene, clone size, J gene, CDR3 DNA, CDR3 protein. A D gene is named only where the DNA matches it firmly. Only part of the rows carry a size: once, few, many, or a class if the clone is expanded.

>.|TRBV7-3|.|TRBJ1-1
TGTGCCAGCAGCTTAATCCGACAGGAGAACACTGAAGCTTTCTTT
CASSLIRQENTEAFF
>TRBD1|TRBV5-4|.|TRBJ1-1
TGTGCCAGCAGCCCATGGACAGGGACGGACACTGAAGCTTTCTTT
CASSPWTGTDTEAFF
>TRBD1|TRBV7-2|.|TRBJ1-1
TGTGCCAGCAGCTTCGGACAGGGCACTGAAGCTTTCTTT
CASSFGQGTEAFF
>.|TRBV6-5|once|TRBJ2-7
TGTGCCAGCAGTTTACAGTACTCCTACGAGCAGTACTTC
CASSLQYSYEQYF
>TRBD1|TRBV27|.|TRBJ1-1
TGTGCCAGCAGTCGGGAGGGGGCCTGGAAAGCTTTCTTT
CASSREGAWKAFF
>.|TRBV6-5|.|TRBJ2-5
TGTGCCAGCAGTTCCCCCTCTGGAGTTCAAGAGACCCAGTACTTC
CASSSPSGVQETQYF
>TRBD1|TRBV5-1|.|TRBJ2-3
TGCGCCAGCAGCCGCGGGACAGGGGCGCTGGATACGCAGTATTTT
CASSRGTGALDTQYF
>TRBD2|TRBV7-2|few|TRBJ2-7
TGTGCCAGCAGCTTAGTGGCGGGGGATTACGAGCAGTACTTC
CASSLVAGDYEQYF
>.|TRBV11-3|.|TRBJ2-6
TGTGCCAGCAGCCCGAGCCGGGGGGCCAACGTCCTGACTTTC
CASSPSRGANVLTF
>TRBD2|TRBV28|.|TRBJ2-7
TGTGCCAGCGTTGCCGGGAGGATAAACGAGCAGTACTTC
CASVAGRINEQYF
>.|TRBV6-4|.|TRBJ1-5
TGTGCCAGCAGTGCAGAACAGGGCCAGCCCCAGCATTTT
CASSAEQGQPQHF
>.|TRBV18|once|TRBJ1-6
TGTGCCAGCTCACCCGGTCGGGGAATGGATTCACCCCTCCACTTT
CASSPGRGMDSPLHF
>.|TRBV19|once|TRBJ2-3
TGTGCCAGTACCCATCAGGGGACAGATACGCAGTATTTT
CASTHQGTDTQYF
>TRBD1|TRBV7-8|.|TRBJ1-1
TGTGCCAGCAGCTTAGGACGACAGGGAAACACTGAAGCTTTCTTT
CASSLGRQGNTEAFF
>.|TRBV7-9|.|TRBJ2-5
TGTGCCAGCAGCCGGGAGGGGGCAAAGACCCAGTACTTC
CASSREGAKTQYF
>.|TRBV5-6|.|TRBJ1-3
TGTGCCAGCAGCCCGGGGACAACATCTGGAAACACCATATATTTT
CASSPGTTSGNTIYF
>.|TRBV19|.|TRBJ1-4
TGTGCCAGTATCAATAGGAGGGGTTCAACTAATGAAAAACTGTTTTTT
CASINRRGSTNEKLFF
>.|TRBV2|.|TRBJ2-7
TGTGCCAGCAGTGAAGGGTTTTCGGGGGGCCACTTC
CASSEGFSGGHF
>.|TRBV28|.|TRBJ2-5
TGTGCCAGCAGGGCTCAAGGGCGCGGGGAGACCCAGTACTTC
CASRAQGRGETQYF
>.|TRBV30|.|TRBJ2-7
TGTGCCTGGAGTGTAGGAGGGAGCTCCTACGAGCAGTACTTC
CAWSVGGSSYEQYF
>TRBD2|TRBV4-1|.|TRBJ2-1
TGCGCCAGCAGCCATGGCCTTAGCGGGGGGGTTGGAAATGAGCAGTTCTTC
CASSHGLSGGVGNEQFF
>TRBD2|TRBV5-4|.|TRBJ2-1
TGTGCCAGCAGCTCTCAAGCGGGACCCTACAATGAGCAGTTCTTC
CASSSQAGPYNEQFF
>TRBD1|TRBV5-4|.|TRBJ2-1
TGTGCCAGCAGCCGGGACAGGGCCCGGGATGAGCAGTTCTTC
CASSRDRARDEQFF
>.|TRBV19|few|TRBJ2-7
TGTGCCAGTAGTCCGAACCCGGGTGGGTTCACCTACGAGCAGTACTTC
CASSPNPGGFTYEQYF
>.|TRBV4-3|once|TRBJ2-2
TGCGCCAGCAGCCATTTGGGGCCAGAGCGCACCGGGGAGCTGTTTTTT
CASSHLGPERTGELFF
>.|TRBV7-2|few|TRBJ1-1
TGTGCCAGCAGCTTATTTTTTCAGGATGCTGAAGCTTTCTTT
CASSLFFQDAEAFF
>.|TRBV7-8|.|TRBJ2-7
TGTGCCAGCAGCCCCCCCAGGGGAACCTACGAGCAGTACTTC
CASSPPRGTYEQYF
>.|TRBV27|.|TRBJ2-5
TGTGCCAGCAGTTTACAGGGGAAAGAGACCCAGTACTTC
CASSLQGKETQYF
>TRBD1|TRBV28|.|TRBJ1-2
TGTGCCAGCAGTTACGGGACAGGAAGGTATGGCTACACCTTC
CASSYGTGRYGYTF
>.|TRBV20-1|.|TRBJ2-7
TGCAGTGCTAGTCAAGGGGTAGCCTACGAGCAGTACTTC
CSASQGVAYEQYF
>TRBD2|TRBV5-5|.|TRBJ2-3
TGTGCCAGCAGCCGAACCTCTCTAGCGGGAGTTGGTACAGATACGCAGTATTTT
CASSRTSLAGVGTDTQYF
>TRBD1|TRBV6-2/TRBV6-3|.|TRBJ1-1
TGTGCCAGCAGTCCCCGGGACAGGGGGTCTGTAACTGAAGCTTTCTTT
CASSPRDRGSVTEAFF
>TRBD1|TRBV30|.|TRBJ1-5
TGTGCCTGGAGTGTCAACAGGGGCGGACAGCCCCAGCATTTT
CAWSVNRGGQPQHF
>.|TRBV7-9|.|TRBJ2-3
TGTGCCAGCAGCTTGCAGGGGGATACGCAGTATTTT
CASSLQGDTQYF
>TRBD2|TRBV2|.|TRBJ2-7
TGTGCCAGCCACTTCTCTAGCGGGAGTAGCGACGAGCAGTACTTC
CASHFSSGSSDEQYF
>.|TRBV7-6|.|TRBJ1-4
TGTGCCAGCAGCGGAGTTGGGGACTTAGGTGAAAAACTGTTTTTT
CASSGVGDLGEKLFF
>TRBD2|TRBV27|once|TRBJ2-7
TGTGCCAGCAGTTCTATCCAGCCGGGACTAGCGGGGTTGCCGCCCTACGAGCAGTACTTC
CASSSIQPGLAGLPPYEQYF
>.|TRBV7-8|.|TRBJ1-5
TGTGCCAGCAGCTCATTCGGGGGACGTGGCAATCAGCCCCAGCATTTT
CASSSFGGRGNQPQHF
>TRBD2|TRBV27|.|TRBJ2-7
TGTGCCAGCAGTCTCGGACTAGCGGGGGGCCGTACCTCCTACGAGCAGTACTTC
CASSLGLAGGRTSYEQYF
>TRBD1|TRBV28|.|TRBJ1-1
TGTGCCAGCAGTTTACCGACAGGGCGGGGGGCTGAAGCTTTCTTT
CASSLPTGRGAEAFF
>TRBD1|TRBV4-1|.|TRBJ1-2
TGCGCCAGCAGCCAAGAACAGGGGATAAACTATGGCTACACCTTC
CASSQEQGINYGYTF
>TRBD2|TRBV11-2|.|TRBJ2-3
TGTGCCAGCAGCTTAAGGAGGACTAGCGGGGGGACTAGCACAGATACGCAGTATTTT
CASSLRRTSGGTSTDTQYF
>.|TRBV28|.|TRBJ1-4
TGTGCCAGCAGACAGGCGAATGAAAAACTGTTTTTT
CASRQANEKLFF
>.|TRBV3-1/TRBV3-2|few|TRBJ2-7
TGTGCCAGCAGCCAAGATCGCGAGGGGGAAGTCTACGAGCAGTACTTC
CASSQDREGEVYEQYF
>TRBD2|TRBV6-2/TRBV6-3|.|TRBJ2-7
TGTGCCAGCAGTTACGTTGAGGGGAGCGGGGGGTTAGCCAACGAGCAGTACTTC
CASSYVEGSGGLANEQYF
>.|TRBV19|.|TRBJ1-6
TGTGCCAGTAGTATTTCACAGGCATTGACGAGCTCCTATAATTCACCCCTCCACTTT
CASSISQALTSSYNSPLHF
>TRBD2|TRBV7-2|.|TRBJ2-7
TGTGCCAGCAGCGAGCGGCCGGGGGGTGGCGAGCAGTACTTC
CASSERPGGGEQYF
>.|TRBV4-3|once|TRBJ1-2
TGCGCCAGCAGCCAAGCGACAGCCTATGGCTACACCTTC
CASSQATAYGYTF
>TRBD2|TRBV4-3|.|TRBJ2-2
TGCGCCAGCAGCCAGCCTGAGGGGCGGGAGGTCACCGGGGAGCTGTTTTTT
CASSQPEGREVTGELFF
>TRBD1|TRBV11-2|.|TRBJ2-7
TGTGCCAGCAGCTTCCAGACAGGGGTTGCCTCCTACGAGCAGTACTTC
CASSFQTGVASYEQYF
>TRBD2|TRBV5-6|.|TRBJ2-5
TGTGCCAGCAGCTCCGGACTAGCGGGGAACTTC
CASSSGLAGNF
>.|TRBV27|once|TRBJ1-2
TGTGCCAGCAGTTTAGTGAGGATGAGGGTGGGCTATGGCTACACCTTC
CASSLVRMRVGYGYTF
>TRBD2|TRBV11-3|.|TRBJ2-7
TGTGCCAGCAGCTTAGTAGCGGGAGCGAACGAGCAGTACTTC
CASSLVAGANEQYF
>.|TRBV5-1|.|TRBJ1-3
TGCGCCAGCAGCTTGGACGGTTTCTCTGGAAACACCATATATTTT
CASSLDGFSGNTIYF
>TRBD1|TRBV6-5|.|TRBJ1-2
TGTGCCAGCAGCGGACAGGGTAACTATGGCTACACCTTC
CASSGQGNYGYTF
>.|TRBV28|.|TRBJ2-7
TGTGCCAGCAGTGTGAACAGCTACGAGCAGTACTTC
CASSVNSYEQYF